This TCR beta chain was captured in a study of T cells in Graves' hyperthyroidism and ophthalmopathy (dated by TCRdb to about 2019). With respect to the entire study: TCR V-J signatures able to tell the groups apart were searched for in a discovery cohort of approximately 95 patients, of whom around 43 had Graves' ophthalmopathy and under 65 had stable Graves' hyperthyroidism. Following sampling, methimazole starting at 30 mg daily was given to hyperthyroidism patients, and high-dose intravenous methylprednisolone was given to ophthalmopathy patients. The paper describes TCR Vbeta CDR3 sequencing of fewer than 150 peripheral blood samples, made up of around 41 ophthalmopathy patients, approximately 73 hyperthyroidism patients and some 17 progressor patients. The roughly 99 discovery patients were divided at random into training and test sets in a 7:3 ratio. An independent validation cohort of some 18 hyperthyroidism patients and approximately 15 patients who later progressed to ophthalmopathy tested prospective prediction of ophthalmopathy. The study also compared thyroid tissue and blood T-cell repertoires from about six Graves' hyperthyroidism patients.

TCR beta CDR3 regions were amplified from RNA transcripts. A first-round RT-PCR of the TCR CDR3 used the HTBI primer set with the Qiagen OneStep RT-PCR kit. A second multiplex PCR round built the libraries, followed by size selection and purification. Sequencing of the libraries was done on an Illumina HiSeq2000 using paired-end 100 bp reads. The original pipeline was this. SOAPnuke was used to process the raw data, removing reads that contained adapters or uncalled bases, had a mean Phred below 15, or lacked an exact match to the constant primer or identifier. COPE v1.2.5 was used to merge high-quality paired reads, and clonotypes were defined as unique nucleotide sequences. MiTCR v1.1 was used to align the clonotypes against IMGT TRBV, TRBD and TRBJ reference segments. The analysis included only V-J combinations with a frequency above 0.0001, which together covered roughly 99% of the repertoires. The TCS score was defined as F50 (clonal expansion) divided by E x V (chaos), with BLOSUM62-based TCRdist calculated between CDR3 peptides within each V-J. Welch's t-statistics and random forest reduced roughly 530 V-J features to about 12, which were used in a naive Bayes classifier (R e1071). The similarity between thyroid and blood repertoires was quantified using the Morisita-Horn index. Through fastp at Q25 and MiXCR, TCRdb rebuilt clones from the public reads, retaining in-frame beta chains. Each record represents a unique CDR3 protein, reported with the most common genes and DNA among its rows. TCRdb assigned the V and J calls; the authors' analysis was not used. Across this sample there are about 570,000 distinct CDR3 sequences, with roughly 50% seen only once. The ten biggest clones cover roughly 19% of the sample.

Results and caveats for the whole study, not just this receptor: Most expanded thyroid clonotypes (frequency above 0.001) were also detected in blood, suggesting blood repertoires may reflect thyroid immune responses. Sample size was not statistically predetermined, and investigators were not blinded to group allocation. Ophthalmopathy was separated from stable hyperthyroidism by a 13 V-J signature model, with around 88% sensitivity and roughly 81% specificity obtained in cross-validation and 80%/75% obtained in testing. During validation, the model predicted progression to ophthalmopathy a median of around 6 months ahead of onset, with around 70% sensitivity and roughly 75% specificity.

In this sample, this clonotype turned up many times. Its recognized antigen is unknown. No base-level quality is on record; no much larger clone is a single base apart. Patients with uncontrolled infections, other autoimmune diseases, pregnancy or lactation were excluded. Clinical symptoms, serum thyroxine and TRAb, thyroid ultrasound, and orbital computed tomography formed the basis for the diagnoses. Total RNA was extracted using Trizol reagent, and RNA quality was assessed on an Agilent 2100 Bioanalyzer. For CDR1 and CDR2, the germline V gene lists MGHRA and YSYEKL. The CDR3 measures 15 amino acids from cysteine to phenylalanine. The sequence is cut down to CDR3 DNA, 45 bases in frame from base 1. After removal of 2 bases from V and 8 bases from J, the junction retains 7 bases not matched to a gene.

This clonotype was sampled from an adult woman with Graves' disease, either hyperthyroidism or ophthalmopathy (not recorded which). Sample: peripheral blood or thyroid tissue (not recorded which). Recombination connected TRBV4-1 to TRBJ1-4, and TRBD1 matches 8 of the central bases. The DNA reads TGCGCCAGCAGCCAACGGACAGGGTTATTCGAAAAACTGTTTTTT. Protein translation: CASSQRTGLFEKLFF.